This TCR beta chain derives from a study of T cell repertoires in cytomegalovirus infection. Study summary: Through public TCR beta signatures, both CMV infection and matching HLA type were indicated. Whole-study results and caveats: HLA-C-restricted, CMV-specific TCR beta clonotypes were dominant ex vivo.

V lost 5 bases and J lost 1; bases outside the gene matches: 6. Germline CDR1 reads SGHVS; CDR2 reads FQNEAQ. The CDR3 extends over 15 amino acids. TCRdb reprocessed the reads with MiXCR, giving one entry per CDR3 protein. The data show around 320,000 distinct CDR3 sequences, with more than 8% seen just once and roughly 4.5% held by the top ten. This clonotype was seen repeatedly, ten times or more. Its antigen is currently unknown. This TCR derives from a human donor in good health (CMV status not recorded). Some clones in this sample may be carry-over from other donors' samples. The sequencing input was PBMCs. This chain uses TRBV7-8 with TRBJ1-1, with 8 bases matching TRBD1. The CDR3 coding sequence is TGTGCCAGCAGCCCGCGGACAGGGACGAACACTGAAGCTTTCTTT. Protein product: CASSPRTGTNTEAFF.